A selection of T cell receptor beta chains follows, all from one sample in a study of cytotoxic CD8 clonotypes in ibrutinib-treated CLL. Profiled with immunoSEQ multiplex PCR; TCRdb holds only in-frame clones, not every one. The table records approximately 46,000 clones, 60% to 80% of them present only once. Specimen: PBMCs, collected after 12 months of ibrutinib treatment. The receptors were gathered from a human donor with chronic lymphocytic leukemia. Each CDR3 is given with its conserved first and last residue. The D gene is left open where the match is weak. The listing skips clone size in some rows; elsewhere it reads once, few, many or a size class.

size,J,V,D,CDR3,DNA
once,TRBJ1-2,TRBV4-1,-,CASRKEPGTNYGYTF,TGCGCCAGCAGGAAGGAGCCGGGAACTAACTATGGCTACACCTTC
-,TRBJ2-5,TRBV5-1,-,CASSLGQGIQETQYF,TGCGCCAGCAGCTTGGGGCAGGGGATCCAAGAGACCCAGTACTTC
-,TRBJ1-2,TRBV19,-,CASSRSGIGSGYTF,TGTGCCAGTAGCCGATCGGGTATCGGGAGTGGCTACACCTTC
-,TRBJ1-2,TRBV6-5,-,CASSSNYGYTF,TGTGCCAGCAGTTCTAACTATGGCTACACCTTC
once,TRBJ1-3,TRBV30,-,CALDVGGWRGNTIYF,TGTGCCTTGGACGTAGGGGGGTGGCGGGGAAACACCATATATTTT
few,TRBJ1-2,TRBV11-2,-,CASSLDKVEGYTF,TGTGCCAGCAGCTTAGACAAGGTTGAGGGCTACACCTTC
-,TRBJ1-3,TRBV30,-,CAWGLFSGNTIYF,TGTGCCTGGGGGCTTTTCTCTGGAAACACCATATATTTT
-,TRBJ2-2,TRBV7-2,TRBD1,CASSLQGARNGGELFF,TGTGCCAGCAGTTTACAGGGGGCGCGAAATGGCGGGGAGCTGTTTTTT
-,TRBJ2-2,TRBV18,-,CAGMTFANTGELFF,TGTGCCGGCATGACGTTTGCGAACACCGGGGAGCTGTTTTTT
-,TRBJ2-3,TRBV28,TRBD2,CASSLLAGVSDTQYF,TGTGCCAGCAGTTTATTAGCGGGAGTGTCGGATACGCAGTATTTT
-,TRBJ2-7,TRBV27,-,CASSLLGHSYEQYF,TGTGCCAGCAGTTTATTGGGACACTCCTACGAGCAGTACTTC
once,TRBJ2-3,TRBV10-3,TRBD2,CAINPSGSTDTQYF,TGTGCCATCAACCCTAGCGGGAGCACAGATACGCAGTATTTT
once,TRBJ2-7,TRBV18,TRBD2,CASSPTQTSGRGEQYF,TGTGCCAGCTCACCTACTCAGACTAGCGGGAGGGGCGAGCAGTACTTC
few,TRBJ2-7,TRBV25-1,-,CASQGVGSYEQYF,TGTGCCAGCCAGGGCGTTGGGTCCTACGAGCAGTACTTC
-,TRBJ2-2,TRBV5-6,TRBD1,CASSLTGAGELFF,TGTGCCAGCAGCCTCACAGGGGCCGGGGAGCTGTTTTTT
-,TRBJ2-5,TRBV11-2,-,CASSSYREGETQYF,TGTGCCAGCAGCTCCTACAGGGAAGGGGAGACCCAGTACTTC
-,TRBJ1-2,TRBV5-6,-,CASSLDRRMGYTF,TGTGCCAGCAGCTTGGATAGACGGATGGGCTACACCTTC
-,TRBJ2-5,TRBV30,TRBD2,CATTKAGEQETQYF,TGTGCCACAACCAAAGCGGGAGAGCAAGAGACCCAGTACTTC
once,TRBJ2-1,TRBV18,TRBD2,CASSPPTLWASGYNEQFF,TGTGCCAGCTCACCACCTACTCTCTGGGCTAGCGGCTACAATGAGCAGTTCTTC
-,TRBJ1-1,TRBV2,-,CASSTGTEAFF,TGTGCCAGCAGTACGGGCACTGAAGCTTTCTTT
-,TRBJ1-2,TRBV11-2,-,CASSQPGREGNGYTF,TGTGCCAGCAGCCAGCCCGGTAGGGAGGGGAATGGCTACACCTTC
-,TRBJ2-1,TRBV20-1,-,CSARGGFEQFF,TGCAGTGCTAGGGGCGGCTTTGAGCAGTTCTTC
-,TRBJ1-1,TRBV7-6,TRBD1,CASSLVGGGTGGFRNTEAFF,TGTGCCAGCAGCTTAGTAGGAGGCGGAACAGGGGGCTTTAGGAACACTGAAGCTTTCTTT
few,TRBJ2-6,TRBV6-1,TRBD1,CAIATGTGANVLTF,TGTGCCATCGCGACAGGGACTGGGGCCAACGTCCTGACTTTC
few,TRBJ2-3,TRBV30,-,CAWRKTGDTQYF,TGTGCCTGGAGAAAGACGGGAGATACGCAGTATTTT
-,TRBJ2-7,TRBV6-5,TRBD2,CASSSPGLGLGEQYF,TGTGCCAGCAGTTCCCCGGGACTAGGACTTGGGGAGCAGTACTTC
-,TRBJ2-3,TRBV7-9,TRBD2,CASSPPLGGPTDTQYF,TGTGCCAGCAGCCCCCCTCTGGGAGGGCCAACAGATACGCAGTATTTT
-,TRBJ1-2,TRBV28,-,CASSWGGVNYGYTF,TGTGCCAGCAGTTGGGGCGGGGTCAACTATGGCTACACCTTC
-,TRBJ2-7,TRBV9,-,CASSVGDSSYEQYF,TGTGCCAGCAGCGTGGGTGACAGTTCCTACGAGCAGTACTTC
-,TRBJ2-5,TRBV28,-,CASSFRPTGRETQYF,TGTGCCAGCAGTTTTCGCCCCACAGGGCGCGAGACCCAGTACTTC
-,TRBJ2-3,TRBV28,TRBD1,CASSPGGTGATDTQYF,TGTGCCAGCAGTCCCGGCGGGACAGGAGCCACAGATACGCAGTATTTT
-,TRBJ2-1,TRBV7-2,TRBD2,CASSLAGGREQFF,TGTGCCAGCAGCTTAGCGGGAGGGAGGGAGCAGTTCTTC
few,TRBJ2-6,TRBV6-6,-,CASSYADSGANVLTF,TGTGCCAGCAGTTACGCGGACTCTGGGGCCAACGTCCTGACTTTC
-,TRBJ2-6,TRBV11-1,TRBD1,CATTGQGARGANVLTF,TGTGCCACCACGGGACAGGGGGCGCGCGGGGCCAACGTCCTGACTTTC
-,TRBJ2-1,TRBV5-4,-,CASSHYFHDNEQFF,TGTGCCAGCAGCCATTATTTCCACGACAATGAGCAGTTCTTC
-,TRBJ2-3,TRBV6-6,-,CASSSSTDTQYF,TGTGCCAGCAGCTCTAGCACAGATACGCAGTATTTT
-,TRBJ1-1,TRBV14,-,CASSQDLVGEAFF,TGTGCCAGCAGCCAAGATCTTGTGGGTGAAGCTTTCTTT
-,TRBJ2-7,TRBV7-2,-,CASSPSAVGGSYEQYF,TGTGCCAGCAGCCCCTCCGCCGTGGGAGGATCCTACGAGCAGTACTTC
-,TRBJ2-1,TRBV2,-,CASSVAVNEQFF,TGTGCCAGCAGTGTTGCAGTCAATGAGCAGTTCTTC
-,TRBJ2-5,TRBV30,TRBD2,CAWSAGLAGETQYF,TGTGCCTGGAGTGCCGGACTAGCCGGAGAGACCCAGTACTTC
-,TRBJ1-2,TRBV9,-,CASSVDLTGEGYGYTF,TGTGCCAGCAGCGTAGATTTAACAGGTGAAGGGTATGGCTACACCTTC